The present T cell receptor beta chain was sequenced within a study of identical twins. Study-wide results and caveats: Clonotypes of the beta chain that were abundant in cord blood carried fewer insertions (memory repertoires showed none).

Germline CDR1 is SQVTM and CDR2 is ANQGSEA. Unmatched junction bases numbered 7, after V lost 4 bases and J lost 2 bases. There are 15 residues in the CDR3. This clonotype has a count of ten or more. Its antigen is as yet unknown. Template switching supplied a universal primer site; unique molecular identifiers were carried on the cDNA. Each CDR3 protein gets one entry after TCRdb re-called the 5' RACE reads with MiXCR. In the table there are 400,000 or so distinct CDR3 sequences, around 9.7% of which are singletons. Healthy Caucasian donors formed the entire cohort. This clonotype was obtained from a woman aged 45-65 years in good health. This rearrangement joins TRBV29-1 to TRBJ2-3; 9 nucleotides match TRBD1. Sequenced input: naive T cells sorted from blood. Written as DNA, the CDR3 is TGCAGCGTTGCCCGGACAGGGGATGACACAGATACGCAGTATTTT. Its protein product is CSVARTGDDTDTQYF.